These 22 T cell receptor beta chains were all obtained from the same sample, sequenced in a study of T cells in Graves' hyperthyroidism and ophthalmopathy. RNA transcripts provided the source from which TCR beta CDR3 regions were amplified. When the TCR CDR3 underwent first-round RT-PCR, the HTBI primer set was used. TCRdb reprocessed the multiplex PCR reads via MiXCR and lists one record per CDR3 protein. The sample lists around 600,000 distinct CDR3 sequences; around a sixth were seen once. What was sequenced was blood. The receptors stem from a woman aged 25 to 45 with Graves' hyperthyroidism.

This clonotype came up a few times. The chain employs TRBV28 and TRBJ2-7; D is undetermined. CDR3 size: 12 residues. The V gene's germline CDR1 is MDHEN and CDR2 SYDVKM. V was cut by 7 bases and J by 0 bases, with 7 bases left in between. The DNA for the CDR3 is TGTGCCAGCAAGCGCCTCTCCTACGAGCAGTACTTC. As protein: CASKRLSYEQYF.

This clonotype was counted ten times or more. The chain is built from TRBV20-1 and TRBJ2-7, with 10 bases lining up with TRBD1. CDR1 DFQATT and CDR2 SNEGSKA come from the germline V gene (reference sequence). V trimming: 1 base; J trimming: 0 bases; junction bases outside the gene matches: 9. The CDR3 covers 17 residues. CDR3 loop: CSARVLRDRGLSYEQYF. The CDR3 DNA is TGCAGTGCTAGAGTTCTAAGGGACAGGGGACTCTCCTACGAGCAGTACTTC.

This clonotype was seen only a few times. This sequence joins TRBV20-1 and TRBJ2-1; 10 bases are shared with TRBD2. The CDR3 length is 15 residues. The germline CDR1 and CDR2 sequences are DFQATT and SNEGSKA (reference sequence). V trimming: 5 bases; J trimming: 6 bases; junction bases outside the gene matches: 10. CDR3 bases: TGCAGTGCTCCCGGGAGCGGGAGGGCCCGCAATGAGCAGTTCTTC. Translation gives CSAPGSGRARNEQFF.

Regarding this clonotype: A much larger clone lies one base from this, so it may be a read error. The chain carries TRBV7-2 and TRBJ2-7, with TRBD1 matching 7 bases. Germline V CDR1 and CDR2: SGHTA, FQGNSA. The length of the CDR3 is 15 residues. V lost 8 bases to trimming and J lost 6 bases; unmatched junction nucleotides: 16. In DNA form, the CDR3 reads TGTGCCAGCGGCCCCTACCGGACGACAGGGTCCGAGCAGTACTTC. Translating gives CASGPYRTTGSEQYF.

This clonotype appeared a few times. The chain has TRBV10-3 and TRBJ2-1, with 7 positions matching TRBD2. The V segment lost 6 bases and the J segment 4 bases; nucleotides outside the gene matches: 9. Germline CDR1 and CDR2: ENHRY and SYGVKD. The CDR3 consists of 15 residues. The CDR3 bases are TGTGCCATCAGGGAGGGCGGGAGTGAGTACAATGAGCAGTTCTTC. Amino acids: CAIREGGSEYNEQFF.

This clonotype came up many times. The chain is built from TRBV30 and TRBJ1-3; D remains unclear. The germline CDR1 and CDR2 sequences are GTSNPN and SVGIG (reference sequence). This CDR3 comprises 13 residues. V lost 3 bases, J lost 0 bases, and 6 bases lay in between. The CDR3 region has the DNA TGTGCCTGGAGGAGTAGCTCTGGAAACACCATATATTTT. Protein product: CAWRSSSGNTIYF.

In its sample, this clonotype was seen many times. The rearrangement links TRBV18 to TRBJ1-2; D gene ambiguous. The germline gives CDR1 KGHSH, CDR2 LQKENI. The CDR3 is made up of 13 amino acids. V lost 3 bases and J 0 bases, leaving 5 bases between the germline ends. CDR3 sequence: CASSPETNYGYTF. In nucleotides, the CDR3 is TGTGCCAGCTCACCGGAGACTAACTATGGCTACACCTTC. Based on the CDR3 plus reference TRBV18 and TRBJ1-2, the full variable domain is NAGVMQNPRHLVRRRGQEARLRCSPMKGHSHVYWYRQLPEEGLKFMVYLQKENIIDESGMPKERFSAEFPKEGPSILRIQQVVRGDSAAYFCASSPETNYGYTFGSGTRLTVV.

The chain uses TRBV6-1 and TRBJ2-5, with D possibly being TRBD2 (6 bases). V lost 7 bases, J lost 10 bases, and 22 bases lay in between. CDR3 size: 14 residues. Germline V gene data show CDR1 as MNHNS and CDR2 as SASEGT. The CDR3 loop reads CASMTGTYPPIQYF. CDR3 DNA sequence: TGTGCCAGCATGACGGGGACTTACCCCCCTATCCAGTACTTC.

The V gene is TRBV30, the J gene TRBJ2-7; D might be TRBD1 or TRBD2, each matching 5 bases. With 0 bases removed from V and 0 bases from J, the gap between germline ends came to 9 bases. The CDR3 is 14 residues long. Germline CDR1 GTSNPN, CDR2 SVGIG (reference sequence). The CDR3 DNA sequence: TGTGCCTGGAGTGTAAGTGGGACCTCCTACGAGCAGTACTTC. It yields the protein CAWSVSGTSYEQYF. Looking up the rest from reference TRBV30 and TRBJ2-7 gives the full variable domain: SQTIHQWPATLVQPVGSPLSLECTVEGTSNPNLYWYRQAAGRGLQLLFYSVGIGQISSEVPQNLSASRPQDRQFILSSKKLLLSDSGFYLCAWSVSGTSYEQYFGPGTRLTVT.

This clonotype has just a few counts. The gene calls are TRBV2 and TRBJ2-1; D is perhaps TRBD1 (5 bases). V lost 6 bases and J lost 7, with 16 bases in between. Germline CDR1 and CDR2: SNHLY and FYNNEI. This CDR3 is 14 amino acids long. CDR3 amino acids: CASSSGPVINEQFF. The CDR3, as DNA: TGTGCCAGCAGCTCAGGGCCGGTTATTAATGAGCAGTTCTTC.

Ten or more counts support this clonotype. CDR3 residues: CASRPGRAGNFNEQFF. The CDR3 bases are TGTGCCAGCAGACCCGGCCGGGCGGGGAATTTCAATGAGCAGTTCTTC. This sequence joins TRBV11-2 and TRBJ2-1; TRBD2 might be the D (6 bases). This CDR3 has 16 residues. Trimming shortened V by 6 bases and J by 6 bases, and 21 bases separated the two germline ends. CDR1 and CDR2 (germline): SGHAT, FQNNGV.

The rearrangement joins TRBV10-3 to TRBJ1-4; 9 bases are shared with TRBD1. Per germline, CDR1 ENHRY and CDR2 SYGVKD. The CDR3 length is 15 residues. Trimming cost V 6 bases and J 13 bases; bases outside gene matches: 15. CDR3 loop: CAISQPGQGQGILFF. CDR3 DNA: TGTGCCATCAGCCAACCGGGACAGGGCCAAGGGATACTGTTTTTT.

This clonotype has only one observation. The chain is built from TRBV7-9 and TRBJ1-5; 8 bases map to TRBD1. Germline V gene lookup returns CDR1 SEHNR and CDR2 FQNEAQ (reference sequence). J lost 6 bases, V lost 1 base, and 14 bases had no gene match. This CDR3 contains 18 residues. CDR3 DNA: TGTGCCAGCAGCTTAGTACCCCGTGGCAGGGGGCTTCGTCAGCCCCAGCATTTT. Encoded protein: CASSLVPRGRGLRQPQHF.

This clonotype was found many times. The chain is built from TRBV11-2 and TRBJ2-1; the match to TRBD2 covers 10 bases. The germline CDR1 and CDR2 sequences are SGHAT and FQNNGV. V shed 5 bases, J shed 3 bases, and the junction held 16 bases outside the gene matches. This CDR3 contains 19 residues. The CDR3 reads CASSIRGTSDLAFYNEQFF. Here the CDR3 DNA reads TGTGCCAGCAGCATAAGGGGGACTAGCGACCTTGCCTTCTACAATGAGCAGTTCTTC.

This rearrangement joins TRBV18 to TRBJ2-3; 10 positions agree with TRBD2. CDR1 is KGHSH, CDR2 LQKENI, per germline. The junction had 8 bases not matched to a gene; V was cut back by 2 bases and J by 3 bases. The CDR3 sequence is 17 residues long. CDR3 amino acids: CASSPVASGRGTDTQYF. For the CDR3, the DNA is TGTGCCAGCTCACCAGTGGCTAGCGGGAGAGGGACAGATACGCAGTATTTT.

This clonotype was found once. The chain employs TRBV19 and TRBJ2-7, with D unresolved. Trimming took 0 bases from V and 0 from J, leaving 9 bases between them. The germline CDR1 and CDR2 sequences are LNHDA and SQIVND (reference sequence). The CDR3 is 15 residues long. For the CDR3, the DNA is TGTGCCAGTAGTATAGATCCAACTCTCTCCTACGAGCAGTACTTC. It yields the protein CASSIDPTLSYEQYF.

This clonotype was detected only a few times. The gene calls are TRBV19 and TRBJ1-2; tentative D call: TRBD1 (5 bases). V was shortened by 9 bases and J by 7 bases, with 18 bases between the two germline ends. CDR1 is LNHDA, CDR2 SQIVND, per germline (reference sequence). The CDR3 runs to 13 residues. CDR3 region: CASSSQVSSGYTF. The CDR3 DNA reads as TGTGCCAGCTCCTCACAGGTGTCCAGTGGCTACACCTTC.

This clonotype has ten or more counts. This rearrangement joins TRBV18 to TRBJ2-1; D remains unclear. Looked up from germline, CDR1 is KGHSH and CDR2 is LQKENI. V was shortened by 3 bases and J by 0 bases, with 9 bases between the two germline ends. The CDR3 spans 15 residues. DNA for the CDR3: TGTGCCAGCTCACCTGAGGAAAGCTCCTACAATGAGCAGTTCTTC. This codes for CASSPEESSYNEQFF.

At least ten counts were recorded for this clonotype. This chain connects TRBV6-1 to TRBJ2-3; 9 bases line up with TRBD1. V gave up 6 bases and J gave up 5 bases; unmatched junction bases: 9. The CDR3 extends over 15 amino acids. The germline CDR1 and CDR2 sequences are MNHNS and SASEGT. The CDR3 DNA reads TGTGCCAGCAGGACCCACAGGGGGCTTGGAGATACGCAGTATTTT. It translates to CASRTHRGLGDTQYF.

This clonotype was counted at least ten times. This chain uses TRBV12-3 or TRBV12-4 with TRBJ1-2, with a possible D match to TRBD1 (6 bases). The germline V and J ends were trimmed by 6 bases and 9 bases, with 14 bases remaining between them. The CDR3 is 12 residues long. The CDR3 DNA reads TGTGCCAGCAGCTACAGGGATCGGAGCTACACCTTC. The encoded protein is CASSYRDRSYTF.

The chain is built from TRBV9 and TRBJ2-7; no reliable D call. V dropped 4 bases and J dropped 2 bases, with 13 bases sitting between them. CDR1 is SGDLS, CDR2 YYNGEE, per germline. The CDR3 has 14 amino acids. CDR3 region: CASSSFMVAYEQYF. In DNA, the CDR3 is TGTGCCAGCAGCTCGTTTATGGTTGCCTACGAGCAGTACTTC. Together with reference TRBV9 and TRBJ2-7, the CDR3 gives the full variable domain: DSGVTQTPKHLITATGQRVTLRCSPRSGDLSVYWYQQSLDQGLQFLIQYYNGEERAKGNILERFSAQQFPDLHSELNLSSLELGDSALYFCASSSFMVAYEQYFGPGTRLTVT.

V gene TRBV20-1 combines with J gene TRBJ2-7; the match to TRBD1 covers 8 bases. CDR3 size: 15 residues. V shed 0 bases and J 6 bases; nucleotides not matched to a gene: 10. The V gene's germline CDR1 is DFQATT and CDR2 SNEGSKA (reference sequence). The CDR3 is CSARDDRGLLSEQYF. The CDR3 DNA is TGCAGTGCTAGAGACGACAGGGGTCTCCTGAGCGAGCAGTACTTC.